This T cell receptor (beta chain) is drawn from a study of beta chain features in type 1 diabetes. Study summary: All samples yielded 107,917,701 examined sorted cells.

Germline lookup yields CDR1 MNHEY and CDR2 SVGAGI. The CDR3 has 15 residues. With 6 bases removed from V and 0 bases from J, the gap between germline ends came to 14 bases. TCRB transcripts that were expressed got sequenced, as all of the isolated RNA had been reverse transcribed. Generated by immunoSEQ multiplex PCR, the TCRdb table keeps only in-frame clones and is missing some. Found here are almost 350,000 clones, around 19% of them singletons; the top ten hold roughly 0.045%. Notes on this clone: Its antigen is not identified.

General study results and limits: Type 1 diabetes patients showed fewer insertions and more deletions at VDJ junctions. The naive, central memory and Treg TCRB repertoires of patients appeared to be more similar to one another than those of healthy donors.

The chain has TRBV6-5 and TRBJ1-2; D might be TRBD1 (6 bases). Sequenced: naive CD4+ T cells from blood. The TCR was taken from a woman aged 18-30 years in good health. The CDR3 bases are TGTGCCAGCAGGGTAGGACAGCCGTCTAACTATGGCTACACCTTC. This gives the protein CASRVGQPSNYGYTF.